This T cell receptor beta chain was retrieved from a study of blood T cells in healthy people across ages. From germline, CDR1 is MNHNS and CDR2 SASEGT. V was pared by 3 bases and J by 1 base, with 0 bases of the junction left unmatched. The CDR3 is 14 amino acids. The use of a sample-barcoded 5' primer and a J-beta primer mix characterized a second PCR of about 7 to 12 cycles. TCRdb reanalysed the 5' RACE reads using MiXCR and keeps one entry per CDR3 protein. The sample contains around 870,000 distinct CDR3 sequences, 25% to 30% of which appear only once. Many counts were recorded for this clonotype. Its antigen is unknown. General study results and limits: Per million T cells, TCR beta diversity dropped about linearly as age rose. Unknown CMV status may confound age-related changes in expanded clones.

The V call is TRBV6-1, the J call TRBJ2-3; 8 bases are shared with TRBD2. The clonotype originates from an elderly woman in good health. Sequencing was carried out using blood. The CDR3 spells CASSEREGTDTQYF. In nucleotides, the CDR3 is TGTGCCAGCAGTGAGCGGGAGGGCACAGATACGCAGTATTTT.